A single sample gave rise to the 14 T cell receptor beta chains below, sequenced in a study of T cell clonality in common variable immunodeficiency. These receptors' antigens are unknown. The method was immunoSEQ multiplex PCR; TCRdb's version includes in-frame clones alone and lacks a portion of them. The sample presents about 19,000 clones, none singletons. Overall study results and limits: In common variable immunodeficiency, TCR beta chains reportedly carried fewer deletions and N-nucleotide insertions.

Material for sequencing was peripheral blood mononuclear cells. The origin of the receptors is a human donor with common variable immunodeficiency.

In regard to this clone: Sequencing ends 3 residues short of the CDR3 end; the germline J gene provides the rest. The chain uses TRBV19 and TRBJ1-1; possible D gene TRBD1, 6 bases. This CDR3 contains 13 residues. CDR1 is LNHDA and CDR2 is SQIVND in the germline V gene (reference sequence). The CDR3 DNA, read in part, is TGTGCCAGTAGTATAGACCAGGGGTTGGAA. It is translated as CASSIDQGLE. The whole CDR3 protein is CASSIDQGLEAFF.

This clone showed up many times. The CDR3 end is not reached by the read, which stops 3 residues before it; the germline J gene fills it in. This chain links TRBV19 with TRBJ2-1; perhaps TRBD2 as D (6 bases). From germline, CDR1 is LNHDA and CDR2 SQIVND (reference sequence). Between the trimmed V and J ends, which lost 5 bases and 1 base, there was a span of 12 bases. The CDR3 runs to 15 residues. CDR3 in amino acids: CASSSSSGSYNEQFF. Incomplete CDR3 DNA: TGTGCCAGTAGTTCCTCCAGCGGGTCCTACAATGAG.

This clone showed up just a few times. The CDR3 goes on 3 residues after the read ends, and that part is filled in from the germline J gene. The chain links TRBV20-1 to TRBJ2-7; D may be TRBD1 (5 bases). Germline-derived CDR1 and CDR2 are DFQATT and SNEGSKA (reference sequence). This CDR3 is 13 amino acids long. The V end was cut by 7 bases, the J end by 4 bases, with 17 bases between. CDR3: CSVLRKGMYEQYF. The covered CDR3 bases are TGCAGTGTCCTGAGGAAGGGGATGTACGAG.

Judged by abundance, this clone is medium-sized (0.01 to 0.1%). The read terminates 3 residues before the CDR3 end, so the remaining end is supplied by the germline J gene. The chain carries TRBV20-1 and TRBJ2-2; the match to TRBD2 covers 11 bases. V dropped 3 bases and J dropped 6; count of bases not matched to a gene: 9. Per the germline V gene, CDR1 is DFQATT and CDR2 is SNEGSKA (reference sequence). This CDR3 has 16 residues. The CDR3 bases that were read are TGCAGTGCTAGTATAGCGGGGGGGCTGGTTCCCGGGGAG. Residues: CSASIAGGLVPGE. The CDR3, in full, reads CSASIAGGLVPGELFF.

This clone was observed many times. CDR3 DNA, as far as it was read: TGCAGTGCTAACCAACGTGGCAGGAGGAATTCACCC. This codes for CSANQRGRRNSP. The full CDR3 sequence reads CSANQRGRRNSPLHF. The chain couples TRBV20-1 to TRBJ1-6; no definite D call. The CDR3 end lies 3 residues beyond the end of the read and is filled in from the germline J gene. CDR3 size: 15 residues. Germline V gene lookup returns CDR1 DFQATT and CDR2 SNEGSKA (reference sequence). V was clipped by 4 bases and J by 7 bases, with 17 bases between them.

In its sample, this clone was seen many times. The CDR3 is cut off 3 residues early in the read; its end comes from the germline J gene. The chain is built from TRBV4-2 and TRBJ2-2; weak D call: TRBD1 (7 bases). V shed 4 bases and J shed 3 bases, with 18 bases lying between them. This CDR3 region has 17 residues. In germline, CDR1 is LGHNA, CDR2 YNFKEQ. Here the CDR3 reads CASSPPSGGPYTGELFF. The sequenced part of the CDR3 DNA is TGTGCCAGCAGCCCGCCCTCAGGGGGGCCCTACACCGGGGAG.

In its sample, this clone was seen many times. The CDR3 end is not reached by the read, which stops 3 residues before it; the germline J gene fills it in. The genes are TRBV7-9 and TRBJ1-1, with 9 bases identical to TRBD1. CDR1 is SEHNR and CDR2 is FQNEAQ in the germline V gene (reference sequence). The V and J ends lost 4 bases and 6 bases, in that order; junction bases with no gene match: 9. The CDR3 spans 15 residues. The CDR3 here is CASSSTGQGFAEAFF. The CDR3 bases that were read are TGTGCCAGCAGCTCCACGGGACAGGGATTCGCTGAA.

There are a few counts of this clone. The read finishes 3 residues shy of the CDR3 end, and the germline J gene is used to complete it. The genes are TRBV7-6 and TRBJ1-3; TRBD1 is a possible D gene (5 bases). V dropped 0 bases and J dropped 7 bases, with 13 bases sitting between them. The CDR3 has 15 residues. Germline V gives CDR1 SGHVS, CDR2 FNYEAQ. The CDR3 bases that were read are TGTGCCAGCAGCTTAGCGCGGCAGGGCGGTAACACC. It specifies CASSLARQGGNT. The whole CDR3 sequence is CASSLARQGGNTIYF.

Only a few counts were recorded for this clone. The read terminates 3 residues before the CDR3 end, so the remaining end is supplied by the germline J gene. This rearrangement joins TRBV20-1 to TRBJ2-1; 11 nucleotides align to TRBD2. Looked up from germline, CDR1 is DFQATT and CDR2 is SNEGSKA (reference sequence). The J segment lost 7 bases and the V segment lost 3 bases, leaving 5 bases of the junction unmatched. The CDR3 runs to 14 residues. The DNA read from the CDR3 is TGCAGTGCTAGGACTAGCGGGAATGTAAATGAG. It is translated as CSARTSGNVNE. The entire CDR3 reads CSARTSGNVNEQFF.

The covered CDR3 bases are TGTGCCAGCAGCTTTGGTAGCCTAAGTTCG. Protein: CASSFGSLSS. The full CDR3 protein reads CASSFGSLSSQYF. This chain joins TRBV7-2 and TRBJ2-3, with D unclear. The sequence runs out 3 residues before the end of the CDR3; the remainder is reconstructed from the germline J gene. CDR3 size: 13 residues. The germline gives CDR1 SGHTA, CDR2 FQGNSA.

This clone was recorded at least ten times. With the read ending 3 residues before the CDR3 end, the germline J gene is used to fill in that end. The rearrangement uses TRBV2 and TRBJ2-5, with D possibly TRBD2 on 6 matching bases. Germline V gene data show CDR1 as SNHLY and CDR2 as FYNNEI. The germline V and J ends were trimmed by 5 bases and 0 bases, with 10 bases remaining between them. The CDR3 has 14 amino acids. The CDR3 spells CASSSGLYQETQYF. The part of the CDR3 DNA that was read is TGTGCCAGCAGTTCGGGACTGTACCAAGAGACC.

This clone was counted a few times. CDR3 protein: CASSLPHYASGYTF. The CDR3 DNA, read in part, is TGTGCCAGCAGCTTACCCCACTATGCGTCTGGC. The chain is built from TRBV7-2 and TRBJ1-2; D remains ambiguous. The read falls 3 residues short of the CDR3 end, and the missing part is taken from the germline J gene. Trimming cost V 2 bases and J 7 bases, with 14 bases left between them. The CDR3 consists of 14 residues. Germline V gene data show CDR1 as SGHTA and CDR2 as FQGNSA.

Points on this clone: Read coverage stops 3 residues before the CDR3 terminus; the germline J gene supplies the remainder. The chain couples TRBV19 to TRBJ2-7; 9 bases agree with TRBD1. The CDR3 sequence is 14 residues long. CDR1 and CDR2 (germline): LNHDA, SQIVND (reference sequence). Germline trimming cut 2 bases from V and 5 bases from J; bases unmatched to any gene: 4. The CDR3 spells CASSIRDRVHEQYF. The DNA read from the CDR3 is TGTGCCAGTAGTATACGGGACAGGGTCCACGAG.

At least ten counts were recorded for this clone. From the germline J gene comes the end of the CDR3, since the read stops 3 residues before it. The gene calls are TRBV20-1 and TRBJ1-4, with TRBD1 identical over 11 bases. Germline trimming cut 4 bases from V and 7 bases from J; bases unmatched to any gene: 5. Germline V gives CDR1 DFQATT, CDR2 SNEGSKA (reference sequence). The CDR3 loop spans 14 amino acids. The sequenced CDR3 bases are TGCAGTGCTAAACCTGGGACAGGGGGTGAAAAA. Protein: CSAKPGTGGEK. The entire CDR3 reads CSAKPGTGGEKLFF.